This entry lists 24 T cell receptor beta chains sequenced from one sample in a study of chronic HIV infection and antiretroviral therapy. TCRdb reprocessed the 5' RACE reads via MiXCR and lists one record per CDR3 protein. The data show approximately 30,000 distinct CDR3 sequences, around 8.6% seen once. What was sequenced was peripheral blood. These receptors came from an adult who had HIV and had not received antiretroviral therapy, or was an uninfected healthy control (not recorded which).

At least ten counts were recorded for this clonotype. The chain uses TRBV29-1 and TRBJ1-1, with D hard to call. The CDR3 totals 13 residues. V lost 5 bases, J lost 0 bases, and 10 bases lay in between. Per germline, CDR1 SQVTM and CDR2 ANQGSEA. The CDR3 sequence: CSVLTIMNTEAFF. Here the CDR3 DNA reads TGCAGCGTTCTGACAATTATGAACACTGAAGCTTTCTTT. The full variable domain, with the rest looked up from reference TRBV29-1 and TRBJ1-1, is SAVISQKPSRDICQRGTSLTIQCQVDSQVTMMFWYRQQPGQSLTLIATANQGSEATYESGFVIDKFPISRPNLTFSTLTVSNMSPEDSSIYLCSVLTIMNTEAFFGQGTRLTVV.

This clonotype was seen repeatedly, ten times or more. This chain links TRBV6-2 or TRBV6-3 with TRBJ2-7; D not resolved. Germline loops: CDR1 MNHEY, CDR2 SVGEGT. V dropped 7 bases and J dropped 6 bases, with 19 bases sitting between them. CDR3 length: 14 residues. Here the CDR3 reads CASTESPERGEQYF. The DNA of the CDR3 is TGTGCCAGCACCGAGAGTCCAGAAAGAGGCGAGCAGTACTTC.

In its sample, this clonotype was seen many times. The chain uses TRBV7-9 and TRBJ2-2, with 7 bases fitting TRBD2. The CDR3 spans 18 residues. J was trimmed by 0 bases and V by 5 bases; bases with no gene match: 12. Germline V gene sequence: CDR1 SEHNR, CDR2 FQNEAQ (reference sequence). As DNA, the CDR3 is TGTGCCAGCAGCCCCCCCTTACTAGCGCCTTCGAACACCGGGGAGCTGTTTTTT. It codes for CASSPPLLAPSNTGELFF.

This clonotype was seen only a few times. The V and J genes are TRBV7-8 and TRBJ1-3; D is unresolved. The CDR3 consists of 15 residues. V shed 2 bases and J shed 1 base, with 9 bases lying between them. Germline V gene lookup returns CDR1 SGHVS and CDR2 FQNEAQ. The CDR3 region has the DNA TGTGCCAGCAGCTTATCCGAGGTTTCTGGAAACACCATATATTTT. It yields the protein CASSLSEVSGNTIYF.

The chain has TRBV11-2 and TRBJ1-1, with 10 bases fitting TRBD1. The CDR3 has 17 residues. Germline CDR1 SGHAT, CDR2 FQNNGV. The trim removed 5 bases at V and 1 base at J, leaving 10 bases unmatched. The CDR3 coding sequence is TGTGCCAGCAGCACCCGGGACAGGGGCCGCCCGAACACTGAAGCTTTCTTT. Translating gives CASSTRDRGRPNTEAFF.

This clonotype was observed many times. This chain links TRBV7-9 with TRBJ2-5; perhaps D is TRBD1 or TRBD2 (5 bases each). Deletions cut 1 base from V and 1 base from J, with 10 bases between. The CDR3 length is 15 residues. CDR1 is SEHNR, CDR2 FQNEAQ, per germline (reference sequence). The CDR3 loop reads CASSLERTPQETQYF. The CDR3 DNA reads TGTGCCAGCAGCTTAGAGCGGACACCCCAAGAGACCCAGTACTTC.

The V call is TRBV10-3, the J call TRBJ1-6; no firm D call. The CDR3 spans 15 residues. Trimming pared 7 bases from V and 0 bases from J, leaving 10 bases between. Germline V gene sequence: CDR1 ENHRY, CDR2 SYGVKD. Here the CDR3 reads CAIKDDSSYNSPLHF. The CDR3 DNA follows: TGTGCCATCAAGGACGATAGCTCCTATAATTCACCCCTCCACTTT.

The sample holds many counts of this clonotype. The chain has TRBV6-4 and TRBJ1-1, with D uncertain. Germline loops: CDR1 MRHNA, CDR2 SNTAGT. The CDR3 has 13 amino acids. Trimming stripped 5 bases from V and 1 base from J, with 8 bases between. The CDR3 region is CASSPEENTEAFF. DNA of the CDR3: TGTGCCAGCAGTCCCGAGGAGAACACTGAAGCTTTCTTT.

This clonotype was counted at least ten times. J is TRBJ2-1 and V is TRBV11-2; possibly TRBD2 for D (6 bases). The V end lost 5 bases, the J end lost 5 bases, and 22 bases lay between the germline ends. The germline V gene encodes CDR1 SGHAT and CDR2 FQNNGV. The CDR3 contains 17 residues. The CDR3 DNA reads as TGTGCCAGCAGCCCTCCACTCGGGCTAGCGAAAAACAATGAGCAGTTCTTC. This gives the protein CASSPPLGLAKNNEQFF. Full variable domain (outside the CDR3, taken from reference TRBV11-2 and TRBJ2-1): EAGVAQSPRYKIIEKRQSVAFWCNPISGHATLYWYQQILGQGPKLLIQFQNNGVVDDSQLPKDRFSAERLKGVDSTLKIQPAKLEDSAVYLCASSPPLGLAKNNEQFFGPGTRLTVL.

In this sample, this clonotype turned up a few times. The chain employs TRBV7-7 and TRBJ2-5, with a possible D match to TRBD2 (5 bases). The CDR3 consists of 15 residues. The V and J ends lost 5 bases and 5 bases respectively, with 18 bases between them. Germline V gene sequence: CDR1 SSHAT, CDR2 FNYEAQ (reference sequence). CDR3 sequence reads: CASSPQYGVRETQYF. DNA of the CDR3: TGTGCCAGCAGCCCCCAGTACGGGGTTCGGGAGACCCAGTACTTC.

Many counts were recorded for this clonotype. The chain joins TRBV7-2 to TRBJ2-1; 7 nucleotides align to TRBD2. V lost 1 base to trimming and J lost 8 bases; unmatched junction nucleotides: 11. The CDR3 covers 16 residues. From germline, CDR1 is SGHTA and CDR2 FQGNSA. In DNA, the CDR3 is TGTGCCAGCAGCTTAGAGGTCAGCGGGAACCGCGATGAGCAGTTCTTC. This translates into CASSLEVSGNRDEQFF.

This sequence joins TRBV6-2 or TRBV6-3 and TRBJ1-5; D call uncertain. Germline CDR1 is MNHEY and CDR2 is SVGEGT. There are 13 residues in the CDR3. V was pared by 2 bases and J by 0 bases, with 2 bases between. CDR3 bases: TGTGCCAGCAGTTACGGTAGCAATCAGCCCCAGCATTTT. Translation gives CASSYGSNQPQHF.

This clonotype was recorded a few times. The chain employs TRBV7-2 and TRBJ2-1, with 10 positions matching TRBD2. Germline V gives CDR1 SGHTA, CDR2 FQGNSA. V shed 3 bases, J shed 8 bases, and the junction held 7 bases outside the gene matches. This CDR3 region has 15 residues. The CDR3 sequence: CASSFSSGRIDEQFF. CDR3 nucleotide sequence: TGTGCCAGCAGCTTTTCTAGCGGGAGAATCGATGAGCAGTTCTTC.

This clonotype is medium-sized in the sample. The J gene is TRBJ1-4, the V gene TRBV4-2, with D unclear. There are 17 residues in the CDR3. CDR1 is LGHNA and CDR2 is YNFKEQ in the germline V gene. Trimming took off 0 bases at V and 7 bases at J, with 18 bases between the two ends. This CDR3 reads CASSQDLRAAGGEKLFF. For the CDR3, the DNA is TGTGCCAGCAGCCAAGATCTTCGGGCGGCCGGCGGTGAAAAACTGTTTTTT.

This clonotype came up a few times. The rearrangement joins TRBV6-5 to TRBJ2-2; 8 bases align to TRBD1. The CDR3 length is 14 residues. J was trimmed by 13 bases and V by 2 bases; bases with no gene match: 9. Germline V gives CDR1 MNHEY, CDR2 SVGAGI. CDR3 in amino acids: CASSYITGGKGLFF. The CDR3, as DNA: TGTGCCAGCAGTTACATTACAGGGGGAAAAGGGCTGTTTTTT.

In this sample, this clonotype turned up a few times. The CDR3 sequence is CSAREGGLNTEAFF. The DNA for the CDR3 is TGCAGTGCTAGAGAGGGGGGTTTGAACACTGAAGCTTTCTTT. V usage is TRBV20-1 and J usage is TRBJ1-1, with TRBD1 as a possible D gene (5 bases). The germline V gene has CDR1 DFQATT and CDR2 SNEGSKA (reference sequence). V was trimmed by 0 bases and J by 0 bases, leaving 8 bases between them. The CDR3 is made up of 14 amino acids.

The V gene is TRBV7-2, the J gene TRBJ2-7, with 11 bases identical to TRBD2. This CDR3 is 15 amino acids long. Germline V lookup: CDR1 SGHTA, CDR2 FQGNSA. J was trimmed by 5 bases and V by 5 bases; bases with no gene match: 8. CDR3 sequence (DNA): TGTGCCAGCAGCCCCTGGACTAGCGGGTATAACGAGCAGTACTTC. Translating gives CASSPWTSGYNEQYF.

The sample holds a few counts of this clonotype. The chain links TRBV4-2 to TRBJ2-3; 9 positions agree with TRBD1. The CDR3 is 18 residues long. J gave up 2 bases and V 0 bases, and 9 bases lay outside the gene matches. Germline CDR1 is LGHNA and CDR2 is YNFKEQ. The chain's CDR3 is CASSQEEFGTGITDTQYF. CDR3 bases: TGTGCCAGCAGCCAAGAGGAGTTTGGGACAGGGATCACAGATACGCAGTATTTT.

This clonotype was picked up many times. The chain carries TRBV3-1 and TRBJ2-1; 10 bases map to TRBD1. There are 16 residues in the CDR3. The V and J ends lost 3 bases and 2 bases, in that order; junction bases with no gene match: 4. CDR1 and CDR2 from the germline V gene are LGHDT and YNNKEL (reference sequence). The CDR3 is CASSHRTGGTYNEQFF. CDR3 nucleotide sequence: TGTGCCAGCAGCCATAGGACAGGGGGTACCTACAATGAGCAGTTCTTC.

This clonotype has at least ten counts. The chain employs TRBV10-3 and TRBJ2-1; D gene ambiguous. The germline gives CDR1 ENHRY, CDR2 SYGVKD. The germline V and J ends were trimmed by 10 bases and 6 bases, with 13 bases remaining between them. This CDR3 has 12 residues. The CDR3 DNA sequence: TGTGCCAGTAATAACGGACCCAATGAGCAGTTCTTC. Protein: CASNNGPNEQFF.

The chain employs TRBV3-1 and TRBJ2-3; D remains ambiguous. The V end lost 0 bases, the J end lost 1 base, and 11 bases lay between the germline ends. The CDR3 extends over 16 amino acids. Germline V CDR1 and CDR2: LGHDT, YNNKEL (reference sequence). CDR3 sequence reads: CASSQDRSSRTDTQYF. Written as DNA, the CDR3 is TGTGCCAGCAGCCAAGACCGGTCCTCCCGCACAGATACGCAGTATTTT.

This clonotype showed up many times. This sequence joins TRBV29-1 and TRBJ2-3; TRBD2 is a possible D gene (6 bases). From germline, CDR1 is SQVTM and CDR2 ANQGSEA. The CDR3 covers 11 residues. V gave up 8 bases and J gave up 3 bases, with 9 bases separating them. The DNA for the CDR3 is TGCAGCCTTGCGGGGACAGATACGCAGTATTTT. Translation gives CSLAGTDTQYF.

This clonotype turned up a few times. The rearrangement uses TRBV4-3 and TRBJ2-3, with TRBD1 matching over 8 bases. Losses at the gene ends were 4 bases for V and 10 bases for J; bases not matched to a gene: 7. The CDR3 is 13 residues long. Germline V gene sequence: CDR1 LGHNA, CDR2 YSLEER. The CDR3 loop is CASSLGAQGAQYF. The CDR3 nucleotides read TGCGCCAGCAGCCTTGGCGCACAGGGGGCGCAGTATTTT.

This clonotype was detected many times. This chain links TRBV4-3 with TRBJ2-3, with D perhaps given as TRBD1 or TRBD2 (6 bases each). Germline CDR1 reads LGHNA; CDR2 reads YSLEER. This CDR3 has 18 residues. Trimming took 0 bases from V and 2 from J, leaving 18 bases between them. DNA for the CDR3: TGCGCCAGCAGCCAAGATCTTTACAGGGAGGCCGTCACAGATACGCAGTATTTT. Amino acids: CASSQDLYREAVTDTQYF.